This T cell receptor beta chain was found in a study of blood T cell repertoires in COVID-19. Turning to the study itself: The origin of the acute and convalescent COVID-19 samples was the United States, Italy and Spain. The analysed material was cDNA or gDNA that came from T cells, B-cell-depleted T cells, or PBMCs.

V was clipped by 4 bases and J by 6 bases, with 11 bases between them. The CDR3 is 13 residues long. The germline V gene has CDR1 KGHDR and CDR2 SFDVKD. Study processing details: Reference gene primer amplification gave estimated nucleated cell counts. Libraries were prepared by immunoSEQ multiplex PCR; TCRdb keeps only in-frame clonotypes and omits some of them. V and J calls and clone size are copied from that table; D and trimming were computed from the DNA. The profile covers fewer than 200,000 clones, with 88% appearing a single time and around a quarter taken by the ten largest. The rearrangement links TRBV24-1 to TRBJ1-2, with a tentative D call TRBD1 (6 bases). The sample taken for sequencing was peripheral blood. This clonotype originated in a man in his sixties with acute or convalescent COVID-19. Here the CDR3 reads CATSDRDKNGYTF. DNA of the CDR3: TGTGCCACCAGTGACCGGGACAAAAATGGCTACACCTTC.